These T cell receptor beta chains were read from a single sample in a study of CD8 T cells in Susac syndrome. One entry per CDR3 protein results from TCRdb running MiXCR on the immunoSEQ multiplex PCR reads. Of about 52,000 distinct CDR3 sequences in the sample, 93% are singletons; the top ten hold 0.5% to 0.6%. The specimen was CD8+ T cells from PBMCs. Receptors originate from a human donor with multiple sclerosis. CDR3s leave out the opening cysteine and the closing phenylalanine or tryptophan. A D gene is named only where the DNA matches it firmly.

V gene,D gene,CDR3 protein
TRBV23-1,TRBD1,ASSQPGQGTLGDGYT
TRBV29-1,NA,SVVGGENYGYT
TRBV7-9,NA,ASSYPGPYEQY
TRBV27,TRBD1,ASSLRDRGPGTF
TRBV6-1,NA,ASSGFYREPYEQY
TRBV20-1,TRBD1,SARDSSGANVLT
TRBV4-3,NA,ASSQDGTDNEKLF
TRBV2,NA,ASSEEGNGETQY
TRBV12-3/TRBV12-4,NA,ATDEAGGNTIY
TRBV3-1,NA,ASSQEPAGYNSPLH
TRBV4-1,NA,ASSQDSVGDSPLH
TRBV24-1,NA,ATSETNTGELF
TRBV29-1,TRBD1,SVVIPQGATDTQY
TRBV2,NA,ASIPQLARETQY